This TCR beta chain was sequenced in a study of patients and donors after allogeneic stem cell transplantation. TCRdb fed the RT-PCR reads into MiXCR, producing one record per CDR3 protein. The table includes some 960,000 distinct CDR3 sequences, roughly 18% detected once. CDR3 length: 16 residues. CDR1 and CDR2 (germline): MNHNS, SASEGT. Trimming at V came to 11 bases and at J to 4 bases, leaving 13 bases not matched to a gene. This sequence originates from a human donor who was either an allogeneic HSCT recipient or a stem cell or donor lymphocyte infusion donor (not recorded which). It is not recorded whose cells these are; they may come from a transplant donor. This chain links TRBV6-1 with TRBJ2-1; TRBD2 aligns across 11 bases. Material: blood, either unsorted or a sorted T cell fraction (not recorded which). CDR3 coding DNA: TGTGCCGCAACTAGCGGGAGAACGTCAGGATACAATGAGCAGTTCTTC. This encodes CAATSGRTSGYNEQFF.